The next 28 T cell receptor beta chains were all read from a single sample in a study of blood T cell repertoires in COVID-19. TCRdb's copy holds only in-frame clones and misses some; the assay was immunoSEQ multiplex PCR. In the table there are roughly 330,000 clones, around 87% of which are singletons. Sequencing was performed on PBMCs or T cells enriched from blood (not recorded which). The origin of the receptors is a woman aged 25-40 years who had recovered from COVID-19.

The J gene is TRBJ2-6, the V gene TRBV5-1, with a tentative D call TRBD1 (5 bases). The germline gives CDR1 SGHRS, CDR2 YFSETQ. V was trimmed by 4 bases and J by 2 bases, leaving 10 bases between them. This CDR3 is 15 amino acids long. CDR3 sequence reads: CASSPQGAGANVLTF. The CDR3 DNA sequence: TGCGCCAGCAGCCCCCAAGGGGCTGGGGCCAACGTCCTGACTTTC.

The chain has TRBV5-6 and TRBJ1-1, with D unclear. V lost 2 bases and J 0 bases, leaving 8 bases between the germline ends. This CDR3 is 14 amino acids long. CDR1 is SGHDT and CDR2 is YYEEEE in the germline V gene. The CDR3 DNA reads as TGTGCCAGCAGCTTTAGCGTCATGAACACTGAAGCTTTCTTT. Residues: CASSFSVMNTEAFF.

V is TRBV5-1 and J is TRBJ2-3; D perhaps matches TRBD1 (6 bases). Germline V gives CDR1 SGHRS, CDR2 YFSETQ. The CDR3 has 16 amino acids. Trimming stripped 4 bases from V and 1 base from J, with 16 bases between. The CDR3 loop is CASSPSRGYGTDTQYF. The CDR3 region has the DNA TGCGCCAGCAGCCCCTCTAGGGGGTATGGCACAGATACGCAGTATTTT.

The chain combines TRBV5-6 with TRBJ1-3; no firm D call. This CDR3 contains 14 residues. The ends were cut back, 0 bases at V and 2 bases at J, with 6 bases in the middle. Germline V gene sequence: CDR1 SGHDT, CDR2 YYEEEE. The DNA of the CDR3 is TGTGCCAGCAGCTTGGCCGCGGCTGGAAACACCATATATTTT. It yields the protein CASSLAAAGNTIYF.

The rearrangement links TRBV18 to TRBJ1-2; 10 bases align to TRBD1. The CDR3 extends over 14 amino acids. Trimming took 3 bases from V and 6 from J; bases not matched to a gene: 4. CDR1 and CDR2 from the germline V gene are KGHSH and LQKENI. Here the CDR3 reads CASSPSGQGNGYTF. The CDR3 region has the DNA TGTGCCAGCTCACCGTCGGGACAGGGGAATGGCTACACCTTC.

The rearrangement joins TRBV10-3 to TRBJ2-7, with D possibly being TRBD2 (5 bases). Trimming pared 8 bases from V and 2 bases from J, leaving 10 bases between. Germline CDR1 is ENHRY and CDR2 is SYGVKD. This CDR3 is built from 12 residues. In DNA, the CDR3 is TGTGCCATCGCCCGAGGGACCTACGAGCAGTACTTC. Protein product: CAIARGTYEQYF.

The chain links TRBV28 to TRBJ2-3; possible D gene TRBD1, 5 bases. The germline V and J ends were trimmed by 9 bases and 4 bases, with 20 bases remaining between them. CDR1 is MDHEN and CDR2 is SYDVKM in the germline V gene. There are 15 residues in the CDR3. Written as DNA, the CDR3 is TGTGCCAGTGGGAATGATCGGCCAGGGTCAGATACGCAGTATTTT. Protein: CASGNDRPGSDTQYF. Based on the CDR3 plus reference TRBV28 and TRBJ2-3, the full variable domain is DVKVTQSSRYLVKRTGEKVFLECVQDMDHENMFWYRQDPGLGLRLIYFSYDVKMKEKGDIPEGYSVSREKKERFSLILESASTNQTSMYLCASGNDRPGSDTQYFGPGTRLTVL.

V is TRBV6-5 and J is TRBJ1-3; D is perhaps TRBD1 (5 bases). The length of the CDR3 is 15 residues. V lost 3 bases and J 2 bases, leaving 11 bases between the germline ends. The germline V gene has CDR1 MNHEY and CDR2 SVGAGI. In DNA, the CDR3 is TGTGCCAGCAGTTATAGGGGTTCTACTGGAAACACCATATATTTT. Translation: CASSYRGSTGNTIYF.

To note about this clone: Other DNA variants within this sample encode the same CDR3. This rearrangement joins TRBV5-1 to TRBJ2-5; 7 bases line up with TRBD1. Germline V gives CDR1 SGHRS, CDR2 YFSETQ. CDR3 length: 13 residues. J gave up 4 bases and V 0 bases, and 0 bases lay outside the gene matches. The CDR3 nucleotides are TGCGCCAGCAGCTTGGCAGGGGGAGAGACCCAGTACTTC. It is translated as CASSLAGGETQYF.

V usage is TRBV2 and J usage is TRBJ1-5; tentatively, D is TRBD1 (5 bases). This CDR3 region has 16 residues. Between the trimmed V and J ends, which lost 0 bases and 0 bases, there was a span of 9 bases. Germline V gene data show CDR1 as SNHLY and CDR2 as FYNNEI. The CDR3 is CASSEASGYSNQPQHF. The CDR3 nucleotides are TGTGCCAGCAGTGAAGCGTCAGGGTATAGCAATCAGCCCCAGCATTTT.

V and J are TRBV6-2 or TRBV6-3 and TRBJ1-3, with TRBD1 matching 7 bases. Germline CDR1 and CDR2: MNHEY and SVGEGT. This CDR3 region has 14 residues. Unmatched junction bases numbered 4, after V lost 6 bases and J lost 2 bases. CDR3 protein: CASSLGQPGNTIYF. For the CDR3, the DNA is TGTGCCAGCAGCCTGGGACAGCCTGGAAACACCATATATTTT.

CDR3 region: CASSTSLAGGRDTQYF. In DNA form, the CDR3 reads TGTGCCAGTAGTACATCACTAGCGGGGGGTCGAGATACGCAGTATTTT. This chain links TRBV19 with TRBJ2-3, with 12 nucleotides matching TRBD2. V lost 4 bases and J lost 5; bases outside the gene matches: 7. This CDR3 has 16 residues. The germline gives CDR1 LNHDA, CDR2 SQIVND (reference sequence).

The V and J genes are TRBV7-9 and TRBJ2-7; D remains ambiguous. Germline-derived CDR1 and CDR2 are SEHNR and FQNEAQ (reference sequence). V dropped 4 bases and J dropped 0 bases, with 4 bases sitting between them. The CDR3 loop spans 12 amino acids. The CDR3 coding sequence is TGTGCCAGCAGCTACAGCTCCTACGAGCAGTACTTC. Translated: CASSYSSYEQYF.

The genes are TRBV24-1 and TRBJ2-5, with D unresolved. The CDR3 length is 15 residues. With 1 base removed from V and 0 bases from J, the gap between germline ends came to 8 bases. The germline CDR1 and CDR2 sequences are KGHDR and SFDVKD. The DNA of the CDR3 is TGTGCCACCAGTGATTTTAAGCTAAACCAAGAGACCCAGTACTTC. This gives the protein CATSDFKLNQETQYF.

The gene calls are TRBV29-1 and TRBJ2-3, with 13 nucleotides matching TRBD2. This CDR3 region has 15 residues. V lost 7 bases to trimming and J lost 1 base; unmatched junction nucleotides: 5. From germline, CDR1 is SQVTM and CDR2 ANQGSEA. CDR3 nucleotide sequence: TGCAGCGCCCGCGGGACTAGCGGGGGCACAGATACGCAGTATTTT. Protein product: CSARGTSGGTDTQYF.

The chain recombines TRBV27 with TRBJ2-7, with D maybe TRBD1 (6 bases). CDR1 and CDR2 from the germline V gene are MNHEY and SMNVEV (reference sequence). The CDR3 is made up of 14 amino acids. Trimming shortened V by 8 bases and J by 6 bases, and 20 bases separated the two germline ends. CDR3: CASRLQGPGGEQYF. For the CDR3, the DNA is TGTGCCAGCCGCCTACAGGGCCCTGGGGGCGAGCAGTACTTC.

The rearrangement links TRBV19 to TRBJ1-2; D gene ambiguous. This CDR3 is built from 11 residues. V lost 3 bases and J lost 10, with 9 bases in between. Germline V gene lookup returns CDR1 LNHDA and CDR2 SQIVND (reference sequence). The CDR3 DNA reads TGTGCCAGTAGTATCGCGGGCGACTACACCTTC. Protein product: CASSIAGDYTF.

The chain combines TRBV2 with TRBJ1-6; no clear D. The germline gives CDR1 SNHLY, CDR2 FYNNEI. The CDR3 contains 13 residues. V was trimmed by 7 bases and J by 6 bases, leaving 10 bases between them. CDR3 protein: CASNQYTNSPLHF. CDR3 in DNA: TGTGCCAGCAACCAGTATACTAATTCACCCCTCCACTTT.

The chain employs TRBV28 and TRBJ2-7; 8 positions agree with TRBD1. This CDR3 contains 15 residues. The ends lost 6 bases at V and 1 base at J; junction bases unmatched: 8. Germline CDR1 is MDHEN and CDR2 is SYDVKM. The CDR3 spells CASSLTGTGSYEQYF. The CDR3 bases are TGTGCCAGCAGCCTAACCGGGACAGGATCCTACGAGCAGTACTTC. The full variable domain, rest sourced from reference TRBV28 and TRBJ2-7, is DVKVTQSSRYLVKRTGEKVFLECVQDMDHENMFWYRQDPGLGLRLIYFSYDVKMKEKGDIPEGYSVSREKKERFSLILESASTNQTSMYLCASSLTGTGSYEQYFGPGTRLTVT.

This CDR3 is CASSSTSGGYEQYF. The CDR3 DNA is TGTGCCAGCAGCTCAACTAGCGGGGGCTACGAGCAGTACTTC. The chain links TRBV7-9 to TRBJ2-7; 11 nucleotides line up with TRBD2. This CDR3 has 14 residues. Germline V CDR1 and CDR2: SEHNR, FQNEAQ (reference sequence). V shed 4 bases and J 3 bases; nucleotides not matched to a gene: 2.

The chain joins TRBV3-1 (or the pseudogene TRBV3-2) to TRBJ1-6, with 7 bases fitting TRBD1. The V segment lost 0 bases and the J segment 7 bases; nucleotides outside the gene matches: 3. This CDR3 comprises 15 residues. Germline CDR1 LGHDT, CDR2 YNNKEL (reference sequence). CDR3 residues: CASSQDYRGNSPLHF. CDR3 bases: TGTGCCAGCAGCCAAGACTACAGGGGAAATTCACCCCTCCACTTT.

The chain is built from TRBV9 and TRBJ1-1, with a tentative D call TRBD1 (6 bases). The V end was cut by 0 bases, the J end by 0 bases, with 9 bases between. Germline CDR1 is SGDLS and CDR2 is YYNGEE. The CDR3 sequence is 15 residues long. The CDR3 sequence: CASSVADRLNTEAFF. For the CDR3, the DNA is TGTGCCAGCAGCGTAGCGGACAGATTGAACACTGAAGCTTTCTTT.

The V and J genes are TRBV3-1 (or the pseudogene TRBV3-2) and TRBJ1-2; TRBD1 matches 9 bases. Germline CDR1 and CDR2: LGHDT and YNNKEL (reference sequence). This CDR3 region has 15 residues. Germline trimming cut 3 bases from V and 8 bases from J; bases unmatched to any gene: 10. CDR3 sequence: CASSQTRDRVFGYTF. The CDR3, as DNA: TGTGCCAGCAGCCAGACACGGGACAGGGTTTTCGGCTACACCTTC.

The V gene is TRBV4-3, the J gene TRBJ1-6; D is uncertain. V lost 4 bases and J lost 10, with 14 bases in between. This CDR3 spans 14 amino acids. Germline V gene lookup returns CDR1 LGHNA and CDR2 YSLEER. The CDR3 nucleotides read TGCGCCAGCAGCCCAGCGATATCGCGGTCACCCCTCCACTTT. This gives the protein CASSPAISRSPLHF.

This clone showed up just once. The V gene is TRBV2, the J gene TRBJ2-3, with 7 bases fitting TRBD2. The CDR3 runs 13 residues. Germline V lookup: CDR1 SNHLY, CDR2 FYNNEI. Unmatched junction bases numbered 4, after V lost 7 bases and J lost 3 bases. The CDR3 protein is CASKGGGTDTQYF. For the CDR3, the DNA is TGTGCCAGCAAGGGCGGGGGAACAGATACGCAGTATTTT.

The CDR3 DNA reads as TGCGCCAGCAGCCAAATCTCCGCGGCCGATACGCAGTATTTT. Translated, it gives CASSQISAADTQYF. The chain links TRBV4-1 to TRBJ2-3, with unresolved D. V shed 2 bases and J shed 6 bases, with 12 bases lying between them. CDR3 length: 14 residues. Germline CDR1 and CDR2: MGHRA and YSYEKL.

The J gene is TRBJ2-3, the V gene TRBV9; 10 nucleotides align to TRBD1. The germline gives CDR1 SGDLS, CDR2 YYNGEE. The V and J ends lost 0 bases and 2 bases, in that order; junction bases with no gene match: 9. This CDR3 spans 18 amino acids. CDR3 in amino acids: CASSVAGGTGAVTDTQYF. The CDR3 nucleotides read TGTGCCAGCAGCGTAGCTGGCGGGACAGGGGCCGTCACAGATACGCAGTATTTT. Looking up the rest from reference TRBV9 and TRBJ2-3 gives the full variable domain: DSGVTQTPKHLITATGQRVTLRCSPRSGDLSVYWYQQSLDQGLQFLIQYYNGEERAKGNILERFSAQQFPDLHSELNLSSLELGDSALYFCASSVAGGTGAVTDTQYFGPGTRLTVL.

The J gene is TRBJ2-1, the V gene TRBV30; TRBD1 is a possible D gene (5 bases). The CDR3 sequence is 14 residues long. Trimming pared 4 bases from V and 2 bases from J, leaving 12 bases between. Germline CDR1 is GTSNPN and CDR2 is SVGIG (reference sequence). The CDR3 region is CAWIGASPYNEQFF. The DNA of the CDR3 is TGTGCCTGGATAGGGGCTAGTCCCTACAATGAGCAGTTCTTC.